This T cell receptor (beta chain) was sequenced during a study of response to subunit inactivated influenza vaccine. MiXCR, applied by TCRdb to the RT-PCR reads, yields one record per CDR3 protein. The table has around 520,000 distinct CDR3 sequences, about 25% seen once. CDR3 size: 15 residues. V was shortened by 0 bases and J by 3 bases, with 11 bases between the two germline ends. Germline V gives CDR1 KGHSH, CDR2 LQKENI. This sequence originates from a man aged 50-59 years who received an inactivated influenza vaccine. The chain recombines TRBV18 with TRBJ1-1, with D possibly matching TRBD1 (5 bases). This sample comprised CD4+ T cells sorted from PBMCs, obtained around 5 days after vaccination. Here the CDR3 reads CASSPPGLGDTEAFF. The CDR3 DNA sequence: TGTGCCAGCTCACCACCGGGATTGGGGGACACTGAAGCTTTCTTT. The whole variable domain, remainder taken from reference TRBV18 and TRBJ1-1, is NAGVMQNPRHLVRRRGQEARLRCSPMKGHSHVYWYRQLPEEGLKFMVYLQKENIIDESGMPKERFSAEFPKEGPSILRIQQVVRGDSAAYFCASSPPGLGDTEAFFGQGTRLTVV.